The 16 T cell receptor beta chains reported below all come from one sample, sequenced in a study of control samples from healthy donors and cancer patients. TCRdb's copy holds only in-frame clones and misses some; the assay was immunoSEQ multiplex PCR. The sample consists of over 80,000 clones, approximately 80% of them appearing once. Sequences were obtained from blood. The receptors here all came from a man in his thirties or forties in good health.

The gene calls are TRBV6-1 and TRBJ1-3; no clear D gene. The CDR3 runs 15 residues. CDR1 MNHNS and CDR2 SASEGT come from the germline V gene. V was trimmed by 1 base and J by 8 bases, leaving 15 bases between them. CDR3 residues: CASSEVIGWADTIYF. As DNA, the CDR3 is TGTGCCAGCAGTGAAGTCATAGGGTGGGCGGACACCATATATTTT.

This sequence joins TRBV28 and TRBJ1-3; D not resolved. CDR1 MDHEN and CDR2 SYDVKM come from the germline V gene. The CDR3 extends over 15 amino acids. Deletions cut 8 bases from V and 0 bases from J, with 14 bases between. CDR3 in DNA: TGTGCCAGCTCGAGTGCAGACCTCTCTGGAAACACCATATATTTT. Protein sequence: CASSSADLSGNTIYF.

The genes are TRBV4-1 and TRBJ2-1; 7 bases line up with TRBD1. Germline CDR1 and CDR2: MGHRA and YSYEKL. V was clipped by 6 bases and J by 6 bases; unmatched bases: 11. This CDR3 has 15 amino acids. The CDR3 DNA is TGCGCCAGCAGTCGGACAGGCTCATTGTCCAATGAGCAGTTCTTC. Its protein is CASSRTGSLSNEQFF.

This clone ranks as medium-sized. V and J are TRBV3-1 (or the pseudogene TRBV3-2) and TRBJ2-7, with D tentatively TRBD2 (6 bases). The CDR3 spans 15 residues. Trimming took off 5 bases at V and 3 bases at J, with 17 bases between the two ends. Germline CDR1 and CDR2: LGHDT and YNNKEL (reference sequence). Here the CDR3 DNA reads TGTGCCAGCAGCGAATCCCGACGGGGGAACTACGAGCAGTACTTC. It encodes CASSESRRGNYEQYF.

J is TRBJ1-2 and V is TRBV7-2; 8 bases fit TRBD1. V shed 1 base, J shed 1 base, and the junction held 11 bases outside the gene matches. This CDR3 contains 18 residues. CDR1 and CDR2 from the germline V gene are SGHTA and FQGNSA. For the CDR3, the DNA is TGTGCCAGCAGCTTAGGACGTAGACAGGGGATGGGTAACTATGGCTACACCTTC. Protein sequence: CASSLGRRQGMGNYGYTF. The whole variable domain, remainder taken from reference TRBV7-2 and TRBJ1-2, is GAGVSQSPSNKVTEKGKDVELRCDPISGHTALYWYRQSLGQGLEFLIYFQGNSAPDKSGLPSDRFSAERTGGSVSTLTIQRTQQEDSAVYLCASSLGRRQGMGNYGYTFGSGTRLTVV.

The CDR3 bases are TGCGCCAGCACCGACTTTATTAGCGGGGGGAGAGAGACCCAGTACTTC. This encodes CASTDFISGGRETQYF. The V and J genes are TRBV5-1 and TRBJ2-5, with 10 bases lining up with TRBD2. This CDR3 region has 16 residues. V gave up 6 bases and J gave up 4 bases; unmatched junction bases: 12. Germline CDR1 SGHRS, CDR2 YFSETQ.

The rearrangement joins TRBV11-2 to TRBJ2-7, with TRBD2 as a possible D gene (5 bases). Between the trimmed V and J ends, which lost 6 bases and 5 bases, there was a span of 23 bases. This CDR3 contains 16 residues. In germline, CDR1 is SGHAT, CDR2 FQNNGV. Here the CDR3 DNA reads TGTGCCAGCAGGCTAGCTGCCCAGCGGTGGGCAGACGAGCAGTACTTC. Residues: CASRLAAQRWADEQYF. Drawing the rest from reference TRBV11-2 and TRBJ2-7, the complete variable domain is EAGVAQSPRYKIIEKRQSVAFWCNPISGHATLYWYQQILGQGPKLLIQFQNNGVVDDSQLPKDRFSAERLKGVDSTLKIQPAKLEDSAVYLCASRLAAQRWADEQYFGPGTRLTVT.

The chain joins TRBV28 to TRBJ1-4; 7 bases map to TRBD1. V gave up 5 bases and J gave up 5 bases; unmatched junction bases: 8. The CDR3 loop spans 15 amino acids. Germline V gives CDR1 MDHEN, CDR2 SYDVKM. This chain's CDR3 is CASSNRQGVNEKLFF. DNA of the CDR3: TGTGCCAGCAGTAACAGACAGGGAGTAAATGAAAAACTGTTTTTT.

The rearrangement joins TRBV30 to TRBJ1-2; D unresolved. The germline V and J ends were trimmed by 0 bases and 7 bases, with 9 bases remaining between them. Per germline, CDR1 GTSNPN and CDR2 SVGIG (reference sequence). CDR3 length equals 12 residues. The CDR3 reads CAWSVHGLGYTF. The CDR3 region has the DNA TGTGCCTGGAGTGTACACGGTCTTGGCTACACCTTC. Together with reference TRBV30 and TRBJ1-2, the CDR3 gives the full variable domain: SQTIHQWPATLVQPVGSPLSLECTVEGTSNPNLYWYRQAAGRGLQLLFYSVGIGQISSEVPQNLSASRPQDRQFILSSKKLLLSDSGFYLCAWSVHGLGYTFGSGTRLTVV.

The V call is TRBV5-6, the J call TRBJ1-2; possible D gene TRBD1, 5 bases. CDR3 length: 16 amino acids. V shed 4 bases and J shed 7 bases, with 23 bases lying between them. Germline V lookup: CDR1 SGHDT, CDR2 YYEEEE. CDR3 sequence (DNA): TGTGCCAGCAGCCCGACCGGGGGTGCGGTCCCCCTTGGCTACACCTTC. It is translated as CASSPTGGAVPLGYTF.

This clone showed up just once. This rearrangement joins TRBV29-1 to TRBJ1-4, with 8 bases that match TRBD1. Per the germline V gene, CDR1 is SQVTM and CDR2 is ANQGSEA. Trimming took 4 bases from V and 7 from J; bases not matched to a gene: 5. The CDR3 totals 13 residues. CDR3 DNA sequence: TGCAGCGTTGGCAGGGGGACAGGTGAAAAACTGTTTTTT. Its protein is CSVGRGTGEKLFF.

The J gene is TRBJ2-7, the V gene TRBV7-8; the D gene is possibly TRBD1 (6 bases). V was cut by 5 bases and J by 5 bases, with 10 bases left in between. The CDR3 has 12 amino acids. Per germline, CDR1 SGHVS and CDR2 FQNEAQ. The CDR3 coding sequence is TGTGCCAGCAGCCCCCACAGGGACGAGCAGTACTTC. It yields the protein CASSPHRDEQYF.

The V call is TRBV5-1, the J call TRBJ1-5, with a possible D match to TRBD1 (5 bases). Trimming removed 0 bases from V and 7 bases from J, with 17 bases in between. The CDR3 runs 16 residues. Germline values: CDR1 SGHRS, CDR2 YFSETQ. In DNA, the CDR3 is TGCGCCAGCAGCTTGGCGGGGGTAGGGTTGGGCCAGCCCCAGCATTTT. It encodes CASSLAGVGLGQPQHF. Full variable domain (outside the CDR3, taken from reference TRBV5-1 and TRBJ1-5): KAGVTQTPRYLIKTRGQQVTLSCSPISGHRSVSWYQQTPGQGLQFLFEYFSETQRNKGNFPGRFSGRQFSNSRSEMNVSTLELGDSALYLCASSLAGVGLGQPQHFGDGTRLSIL.

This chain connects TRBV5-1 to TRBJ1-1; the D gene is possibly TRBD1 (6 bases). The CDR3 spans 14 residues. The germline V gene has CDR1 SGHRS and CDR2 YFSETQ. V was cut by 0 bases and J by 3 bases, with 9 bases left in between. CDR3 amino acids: CASSLEGGDTEAFF. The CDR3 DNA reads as TGCGCCAGCAGCTTGGAGGGGGGCGACACTGAAGCTTTCTTT.

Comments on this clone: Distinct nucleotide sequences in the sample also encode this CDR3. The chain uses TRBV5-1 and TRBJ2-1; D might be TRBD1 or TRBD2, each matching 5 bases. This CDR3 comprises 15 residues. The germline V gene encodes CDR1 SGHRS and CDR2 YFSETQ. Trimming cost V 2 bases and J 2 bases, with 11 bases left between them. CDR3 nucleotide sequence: TGCGCCAGCAGCTTAGAGGGGAGCCCCTACAATGAGCAGTTCTTC. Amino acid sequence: CASSLEGSPYNEQFF.

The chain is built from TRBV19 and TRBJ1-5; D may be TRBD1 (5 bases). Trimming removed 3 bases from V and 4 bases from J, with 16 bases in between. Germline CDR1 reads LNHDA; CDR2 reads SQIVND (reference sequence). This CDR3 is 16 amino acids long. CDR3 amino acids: CASSMGRDAQNQPQHF. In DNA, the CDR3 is TGTGCCAGTAGTATGGGCCGGGACGCCCAAAATCAGCCCCAGCATTTT. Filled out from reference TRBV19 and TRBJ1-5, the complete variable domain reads DGGITQSPKYLFRKEGQNVTLSCEQNLNHDAMYWYRQDPGQGLRLIYYSQIVNDFQKGDIAEGYSVSREKKESFPLTVTSAQKNPTAFYLCASSMGRDAQNQPQHFGDGTRLSIL.